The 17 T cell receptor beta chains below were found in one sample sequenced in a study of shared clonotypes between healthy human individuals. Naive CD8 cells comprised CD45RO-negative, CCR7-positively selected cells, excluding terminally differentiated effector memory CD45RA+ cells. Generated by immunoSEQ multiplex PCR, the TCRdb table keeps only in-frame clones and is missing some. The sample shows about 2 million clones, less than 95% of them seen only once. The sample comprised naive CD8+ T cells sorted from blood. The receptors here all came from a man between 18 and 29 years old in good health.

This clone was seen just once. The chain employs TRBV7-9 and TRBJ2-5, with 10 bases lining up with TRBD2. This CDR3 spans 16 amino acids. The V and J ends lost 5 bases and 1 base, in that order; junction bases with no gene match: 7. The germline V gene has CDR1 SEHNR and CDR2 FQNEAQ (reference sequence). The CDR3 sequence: CASSGTSGTSQETQYF. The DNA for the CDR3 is TGTGCCAGCAGCGGTACTAGCGGGACTAGCCAAGAGACCCAGTACTTC.

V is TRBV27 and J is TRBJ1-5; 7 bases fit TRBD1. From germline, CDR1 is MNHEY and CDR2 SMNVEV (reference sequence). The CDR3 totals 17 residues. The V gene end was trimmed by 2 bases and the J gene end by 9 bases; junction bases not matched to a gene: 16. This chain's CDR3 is CASSLRGGTPIMWPQHF. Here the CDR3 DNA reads TGTGCCAGCAGTTTAAGAGGGGGCACGCCTATAATGTGGCCCCAGCATTTT.

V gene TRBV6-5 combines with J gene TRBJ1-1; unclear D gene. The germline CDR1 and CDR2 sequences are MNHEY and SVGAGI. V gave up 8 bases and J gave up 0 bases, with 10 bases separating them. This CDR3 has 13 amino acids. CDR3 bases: TGTGCCAGCGGTGAGGGCATGAACACTGAAGCTTTCTTT. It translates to CASGEGMNTEAFF.

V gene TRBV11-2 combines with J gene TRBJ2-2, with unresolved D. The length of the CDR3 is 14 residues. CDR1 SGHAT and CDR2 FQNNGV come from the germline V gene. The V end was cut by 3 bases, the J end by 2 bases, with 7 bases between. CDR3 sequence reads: CASSLVLNTGELFF. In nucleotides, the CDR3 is TGTGCCAGCAGCTTGGTCTTAAACACCGGGGAGCTGTTTTTT.

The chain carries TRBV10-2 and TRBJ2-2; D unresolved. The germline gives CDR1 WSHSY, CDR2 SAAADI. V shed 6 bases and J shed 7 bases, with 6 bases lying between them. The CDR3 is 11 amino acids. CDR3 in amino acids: CASSMVGELFF. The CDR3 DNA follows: TGCGCCAGCAGCATGGTCGGGGAGCTGTTTTTT.

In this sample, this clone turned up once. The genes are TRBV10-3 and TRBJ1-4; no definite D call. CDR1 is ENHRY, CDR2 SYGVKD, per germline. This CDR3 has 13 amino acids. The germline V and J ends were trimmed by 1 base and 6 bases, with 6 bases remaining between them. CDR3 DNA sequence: TGTGCCATCAGTGAGTTTAACGATGAAAAACTGTTTTTT. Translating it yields CAISEFNDEKLFF.

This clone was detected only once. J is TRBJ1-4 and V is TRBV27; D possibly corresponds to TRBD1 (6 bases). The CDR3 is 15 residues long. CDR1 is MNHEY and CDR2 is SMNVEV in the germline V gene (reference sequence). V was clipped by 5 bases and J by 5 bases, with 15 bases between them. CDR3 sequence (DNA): TGTGCCAGCAGTCCTATAGGACAGCGGAATGAAAAACTGTTTTTT. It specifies CASSPIGQRNEKLFF.

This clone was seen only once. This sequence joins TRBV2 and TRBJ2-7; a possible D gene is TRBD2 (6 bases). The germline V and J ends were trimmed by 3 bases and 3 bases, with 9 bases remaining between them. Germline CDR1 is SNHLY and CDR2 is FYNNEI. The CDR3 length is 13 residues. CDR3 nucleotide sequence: TGTGCCAGCAGTGATGGGCGGGGCTACGAGCAGTACTTC. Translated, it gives CASSDGRGYEQYF.

The CDR3 sequence: CASSPVTGRDNEQFF. The CDR3 DNA is TGTGCCAGCTCACCAGTCACAGGCAGGGACAATGAGCAGTTCTTC. The V call is TRBV18, the J call TRBJ2-1; a possible D gene is TRBD1 (5 bases). V lost 2 bases to trimming and J lost 5 bases, with 13 bases between them. This CDR3 contains 15 residues. From germline, CDR1 is KGHSH and CDR2 LQKENI.

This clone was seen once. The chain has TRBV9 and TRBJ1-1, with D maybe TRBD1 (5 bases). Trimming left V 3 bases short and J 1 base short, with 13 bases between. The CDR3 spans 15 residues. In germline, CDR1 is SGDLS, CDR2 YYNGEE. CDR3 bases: TGTGCCAGCAGCGGGGCCATTGGGGCGAACACTGAAGCTTTCTTT. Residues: CASSGAIGANTEAFF.

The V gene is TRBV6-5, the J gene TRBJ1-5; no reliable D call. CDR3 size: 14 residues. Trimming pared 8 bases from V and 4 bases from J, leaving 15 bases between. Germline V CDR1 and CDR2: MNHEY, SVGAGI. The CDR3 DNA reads TGTGCCAGCTCCAACGGCGGGTTTAATCAGCCCCAGCATTTT. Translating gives CASSNGGFNQPQHF.

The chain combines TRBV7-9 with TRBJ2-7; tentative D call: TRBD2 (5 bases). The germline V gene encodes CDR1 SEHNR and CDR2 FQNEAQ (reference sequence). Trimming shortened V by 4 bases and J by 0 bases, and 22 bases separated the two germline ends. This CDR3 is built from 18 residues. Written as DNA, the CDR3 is TGTGCCAGCAGCTCGACGATTCCAAGCGGAGAGAGCTCCTACGAGCAGTACTTC. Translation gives CASSSTIPSGESSYEQYF. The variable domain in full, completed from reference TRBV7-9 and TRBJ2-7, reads DTGVSQNPRHKITKRGQNVTFRCDPISEHNRLYWYRQTLGQGPEFLTYFQNEAQLEKSRLLSDRFSAERPKGSFSTLEIQRTEQGDSAMYLCASSSTIPSGESSYEQYFGPGTRLTVT.

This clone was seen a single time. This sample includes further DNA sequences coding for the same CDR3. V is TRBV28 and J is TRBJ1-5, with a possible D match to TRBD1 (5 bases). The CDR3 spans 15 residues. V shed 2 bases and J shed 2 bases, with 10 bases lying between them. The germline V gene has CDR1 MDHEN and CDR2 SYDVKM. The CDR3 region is CASSLGGVGNQPQHF. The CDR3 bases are TGTGCCAGCAGTTTAGGGGGAGTAGGCAATCAGCCCCAGCATTTT. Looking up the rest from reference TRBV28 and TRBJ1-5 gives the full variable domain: DVKVTQSSRYLVKRTGEKVFLECVQDMDHENMFWYRQDPGLGLRLIYFSYDVKMKEKGDIPEGYSVSREKKERFSLILESASTNQTSMYLCASSLGGVGNQPQHFGDGTRLSIL.

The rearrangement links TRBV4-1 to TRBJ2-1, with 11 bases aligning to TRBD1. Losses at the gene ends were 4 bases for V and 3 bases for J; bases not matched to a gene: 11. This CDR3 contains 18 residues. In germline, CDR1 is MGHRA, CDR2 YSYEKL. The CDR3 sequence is CASSPGTGGGYGYNEQFF. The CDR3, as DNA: TGCGCCAGCAGCCCCGGGACAGGGGGTGGGTACGGCTACAATGAGCAGTTCTTC.

The CDR3 reads CASSLWGQGLANYGYTF. For the CDR3, the DNA is TGTGCCAGCAGCCTTTGGGGACAGGGTCTAGCTAACTATGGCTACACCTTC. The chain carries TRBV7-9 and TRBJ1-2, with 9 positions matching TRBD1. V dropped 5 bases and J dropped 0; count of bases not matched to a gene: 10. The V gene's germline CDR1 is SEHNR and CDR2 FQNEAQ (reference sequence). The CDR3 length is 17 residues.

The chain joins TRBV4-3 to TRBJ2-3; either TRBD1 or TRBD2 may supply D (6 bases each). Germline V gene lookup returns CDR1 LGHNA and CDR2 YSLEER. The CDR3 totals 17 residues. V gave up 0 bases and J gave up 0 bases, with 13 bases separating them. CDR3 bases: TGCGCCAGCAGCCAAGATCGGGGCGGGACAAGCACAGATACGCAGTATTTT. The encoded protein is CASSQDRGGTSTDTQYF.

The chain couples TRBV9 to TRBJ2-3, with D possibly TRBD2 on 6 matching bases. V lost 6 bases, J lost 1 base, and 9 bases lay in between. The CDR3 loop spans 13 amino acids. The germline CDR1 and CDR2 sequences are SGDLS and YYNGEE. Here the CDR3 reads CASMREGTDTQYF. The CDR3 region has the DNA TGTGCCAGCATGAGGGAGGGCACAGATACGCAGTATTTT.